A single sample gave rise to the 26 T cell receptor beta chains below, sequenced in a study of cytomegalovirus exposure and HLA in healthy donors listed by TCRdb under 2017. Preparation of the library involved the immunoSEQ multiplex PCR assay. For the multiplex PCR, a mixture combining 60 forward primers for TCR Vbeta segments and 13 reverse primers for TCR Jbeta segments was used. The table comes from immuneACCESS by way of TCRdb, which keeps in-frame sequences with V and J called. Part of the clones is missing from these tables; in studies checked, under half for an unresolved V gene and the rest for unknown reasons. Within this sample are 150,000 to 200,000 clones, with over 70% of them counted one time only. Of the sample, roughly 5% is held by the ten largest clones. Sequencing input: PBMCs. The receptors shown here come from a middle-aged man in good health and CMV-seronegative.

The CDR3: CASSLGTALNTEAFF. CDR3 sequence (DNA): TGCGCCAGCAGCTTGGGGACAGCTTTGAACACTGAAGCTTTCTTT. The chain links TRBV5-1 to TRBJ1-1, with D possibly being TRBD1 (6 bases). The germline CDR1 and CDR2 sequences are SGHRS and YFSETQ. V dropped 0 bases and J dropped 0 bases, with 9 bases sitting between them. The CDR3 has 15 amino acids.

This clone appeared a few times. V and J are TRBV15 and TRBJ2-6; D is possibly TRBD2 (5 bases). Germline V gene data show CDR1 as LNHNV and CDR2 as YYDKDF (reference sequence). The V end lost 0 bases, the J end lost 4 bases, and 13 bases lay between the germline ends. The CDR3 is 17 residues long. The CDR3 DNA follows: TGTGCCACCAGCAGAGAGGGAAACCGGAGGGGGGCCAACGTCCTGACTTTC. Its translation is CATSREGNRRGANVLTF.

This clone occurred once. This chain uses TRBV9 with TRBJ1-1; no firm D call. The CDR3 sequence is 15 residues long. Trimming shortened V by 0 bases and J by 1 base, and 10 bases separated the two germline ends. Germline CDR1 is SGDLS and CDR2 is YYNGEE. For the CDR3, the DNA is TGTGCCAGCAGCGTAGCGGGGTATGGGAACACTGAAGCTTTCTTT. Protein: CASSVAGYGNTEAFF.

This chain links TRBV10-2 with TRBJ2-7, with D possibly being TRBD1 (8 bases). The CDR3 is made up of 13 amino acids. Trimming cost V 10 bases and J 5 bases, with 18 bases left between them. Germline V gene lookup returns CDR1 WSHSY and CDR2 SAAADI. CDR3 sequence: CATRGAGGNEQYF. The CDR3 coding sequence is TGCGCCACCCGGGGGGCAGGGGGCAACGAGCAGTACTTC.

The rearrangement joins TRBV7-9 to TRBJ1-1, with a possible D match to TRBD1 (5 bases). The CDR3 totals 14 residues. V lost 4 bases and J 0 bases, leaving 9 bases between the germline ends. Germline loops: CDR1 SEHNR, CDR2 FQNEAQ (reference sequence). The CDR3 bases are TGTGCCAGCAGCTACGACAGCCTGAACACTGAAGCTTTCTTT. Protein sequence: CASSYDSLNTEAFF.

The V and J genes are TRBV29-1 and TRBJ2-7; perhaps TRBD2 as D (5 bases). Germline V gene lookup returns CDR1 SQVTM and CDR2 ANQGSEA. The CDR3 covers 11 residues. V was clipped by 0 bases and J by 7 bases, with 7 bases between them. In nucleotides, the CDR3 is TGCAGCGTTGAAGAGGGCGGGGAGCAGTACTTC. It is translated as CSVEEGGEQYF.

The chain employs TRBV5-4 and TRBJ2-2, with TRBD2 matching 10 bases. The V gene's germline CDR1 is SGHNT and CDR2 YYREEE (reference sequence). J gave up 0 bases and V 0 bases, and 8 bases lay outside the gene matches. The CDR3 consists of 19 residues. The CDR3 DNA is TGTGCCAGCAGCTTGGGGGGAGCGGGGGGGCTTTCGAACACCGGGGAGCTGTTTTTT. Translation gives CASSLGGAGGLSNTGELFF.

V usage is TRBV19 and J usage is TRBJ1-1; TRBD1 matches 9 bases. Per the germline V gene, CDR1 is LNHDA and CDR2 is SQIVND (reference sequence). The CDR3 covers 13 residues. J was trimmed by 6 bases and V by 10 bases; bases with no gene match: 9. The CDR3 reads CATRDRVGAEAFF. The CDR3 DNA reads as TGTGCCACCCGGGACAGGGTTGGGGCTGAAGCTTTCTTT.

The chain has TRBV5-4 and TRBJ2-1, with a weak D call TRBD2 (7 bases). Trimming removed 5 bases from V and 4 bases from J, with 13 bases in between. This CDR3 contains 14 residues. CDR1 and CDR2 from the germline V gene are SGHNT and YYREEE (reference sequence). For the CDR3, the DNA is TGTGCCAGCAGGGGGGGGCAGGGATACAATGAGCAGTTCTTC. Its translation is CASRGGQGYNEQFF. The whole variable domain, remainder taken from reference TRBV5-4 and TRBJ2-1, is ETGVTQSPTHLIKTRGQQVTLRCSSQSGHNTVSWYQQALGQGPQFIFQYYREEENGRGNFPPRFSGLQFPNYSSELNVNALELDDSALYLCASRGGQGYNEQFFGPGTRLTVL.

The rearrangement links TRBV10-2 to TRBJ1-6, with TRBD1 as a possible D gene (5 bases). The CDR3 totals 15 residues. Germline loops: CDR1 WSHSY, CDR2 SAAADI. Trimming removed 0 bases from V and 8 bases from J, with 11 bases in between. The CDR3 reads CASSESAGYDSPLHF. In DNA form, the CDR3 reads TGCGCCAGCAGTGAGTCTGCAGGGTACGATTCACCCCTCCACTTT.

There are a few counts of this clone. The genes are TRBV9 and TRBJ2-1, with 9 bases fitting TRBD1. This CDR3 region has 15 residues. Germline V CDR1 and CDR2: SGDLS, YYNGEE. V trimming: 0 bases; J trimming: 4 bases; junction bases outside the gene matches: 2. CDR3 in DNA: TGTGCCAGCAGCGTAGACAGGGGGCGATACAATGAGCAGTTCTTC. This sequence encodes CASSVDRGRYNEQFF.

The chain has TRBV19 and TRBJ2-4, with a weak D call TRBD1 (6 bases). The V end was cut by 6 bases, the J end by 5 bases, with 23 bases between. Per germline, CDR1 LNHDA and CDR2 SQIVND (reference sequence). This CDR3 region has 17 residues. The CDR3 protein is CASSPPARDITQNIQYF. Written as DNA, the CDR3 is TGTGCCAGTAGCCCGCCTGCCCGGGACATCACTCAAAACATTCAGTACTTC. The whole variable domain, remainder taken from reference TRBV19 and TRBJ2-4, is DGGITQSPKYLFRKEGQNVTLSCEQNLNHDAMYWYRQDPGQGLRLIYYSQIVNDFQKGDIAEGYSVSREKKESFPLTVTSAQKNPTAFYLCASSPPARDITQNIQYFGAGTRLSVL.

This chain links TRBV27 with TRBJ2-2; a possible D gene is TRBD1 (6 bases). Trimming shortened V by 2 bases and J by 1 base, and 14 bases separated the two germline ends. Per the germline V gene, CDR1 is MNHEY and CDR2 is SMNVEV (reference sequence). The length of the CDR3 is 17 residues. CDR3 sequence: CASSLITGRRNTGELFF. The CDR3 coding sequence is TGTGCCAGCAGTTTAATAACAGGGCGAAGGAACACCGGGGAGCTGTTTTTT.

This clone was observed once. The junction shows a germline mismatch at one end, possibly a read error. CDR3 nucleotide sequence: TGTGCCAGGGGGACAGGGGTCTCCCACGAGCAGTACTTC. This encodes CARGTGVSHEQYF. The rearrangement links TRBV6-7 to TRBJ2-7; 10 nucleotides agree with TRBD1. TRBV6-7 is assigned to the ORF class and has an uncertain function. CDR3 length: 13 residues.

The chain combines TRBV6-1 with TRBJ1-1, with 9 bases matching TRBD1. J lost 4 bases, V lost 5 bases, and 8 bases had no gene match. This CDR3 comprises 15 residues. Per the germline V gene, CDR1 is MNHNS and CDR2 is SASEGT. The CDR3 sequence: CASSWTGEMGTEAFF. The CDR3 nucleotides are TGTGCCAGCAGTTGGACAGGGGAAATGGGCACTGAAGCTTTCTTT.

The genes are TRBV5-4 and TRBJ2-3; TRBD1 matches 11 bases. This CDR3 is 15 amino acids long. Trimming removed 1 base from V and 5 bases from J; junction bases left unmatched: 3. From germline, CDR1 is SGHNT and CDR2 YYREEE (reference sequence). The CDR3 loop reads CASSLWDRGIDTQYF. The DNA of the CDR3 is TGTGCCAGCAGCTTGTGGGACAGGGGGATAGATACGCAGTATTTT.

The chain couples TRBV27 to TRBJ1-2; D is unresolved. V was trimmed by 2 bases and J by 6 bases, leaving 16 bases between them. The CDR3 consists of 15 residues. Germline V CDR1 and CDR2: MNHEY, SMNVEV (reference sequence). The CDR3 protein is CASSLNAGRFNGYTF. CDR3 nucleotide sequence: TGTGCCAGCAGTTTAAATGCGGGGAGGTTTAATGGCTACACCTTC.

The chain recombines TRBV5-6 with TRBJ1-2; perhaps TRBD1 as D (5 bases). The CDR3 sequence is 14 residues long. CDR1 SGHDT and CDR2 YYEEEE come from the germline V gene. V lost 4 bases and J lost 5, with 15 bases in between. In nucleotides, the CDR3 is TGTGCCAGCAGCACCGGGGGAGGAGCGTATGGCTACACCTTC. Translating it yields CASSTGGGAYGYTF.

The chain joins TRBV19 to TRBJ2-7; TRBD1 is a possible D gene (6 bases). Germline CDR1 and CDR2: LNHDA and SQIVND (reference sequence). The length of the CDR3 is 13 residues. V was pared by 6 bases and J by 1 base, with 10 bases between. The CDR3 region is CASRLTGSYEQYF. The CDR3 nucleotides read TGTGCCAGTAGACTAACAGGGTCCTACGAGCAGTACTTC.

V is TRBV29-1 and J is TRBJ1-1; 8 nucleotides line up with TRBD1. The V and J ends lost 7 bases and 6 bases, in that order; junction bases with no gene match: 7. The CDR3 length is 12 residues. Germline V gene data show CDR1 as SQVTM and CDR2 as ANQGSEA. The CDR3 nucleotides read TGCAGCGCACTGACAGGGGAGGCTGAAGCTTTCTTT. Protein sequence: CSALTGEAEAFF.

This chain joins TRBV23-1 and TRBJ1-5; TRBD1 is a possible D gene (6 bases). TRBV23-1 is an ORF; its function is uncertain. The germline V and J ends were trimmed by 0 bases and 1 base, with 13 bases remaining between them. The CDR3 is 17 residues long. The CDR3 protein is CASSQSWGLGSNQPQHF. CDR3 bases: TGCGCCAGCAGTCAATCGTGGGGGCTCGGAAGCAATCAGCCCCAGCATTTT.

The chain links TRBV7-9 to TRBJ1-6; unclear D gene. The CDR3 covers 12 residues. CDR1 is SEHNR and CDR2 is FQNEAQ in the germline V gene (reference sequence). V lost 2 bases to trimming and J lost 15 bases, with 11 bases between them. The CDR3 spells CASSLPIGSLHF. As DNA, the CDR3 is TGTGCCAGCAGCTTACCAATCGGGAGCCTCCACTTT.

The chain joins TRBV18 to TRBJ2-1; D gene ambiguous. Germline CDR1 is KGHSH and CDR2 is LQKENI. Trimming took off 2 bases at V and 5 bases at J, with 7 bases between the two ends. The CDR3 has 13 residues. The CDR3 here is CASSPSLNNEQFF. In nucleotides, the CDR3 is TGTGCCAGCTCACCAAGCCTCAACAATGAGCAGTTCTTC.

This clone appeared once. The V gene is TRBV11-3, the J gene TRBJ1-2, with a tentative D call TRBD1 (5 bases). V shed 0 bases and J shed 3 bases, with 11 bases lying between them. CDR1 is SGHNT and CDR2 is YENEEA in the germline V gene. The CDR3 contains 15 residues. CDR3 residues: CASSLDGASHYGYTF. In nucleotides, the CDR3 is TGTGCCAGCAGCTTAGATGGGGCATCTCACTATGGCTACACCTTC.

This chain links TRBV5-4 with TRBJ2-7, with 7 positions matching TRBD1. The CDR3 spans 14 residues. The trim removed 6 bases at V and 1 base at J, leaving 7 bases unmatched. Germline V gene lookup returns CDR1 SGHNT and CDR2 YYREEE (reference sequence). In DNA form, the CDR3 reads TGTGCCAGCACCCCGGACAGGAATTCCTACGAGCAGTACTTC. Translation: CASTPDRNSYEQYF.

The V call is TRBV19, the J call TRBJ2-2; D gene ambiguous. The germline V gene has CDR1 LNHDA and CDR2 SQIVND (reference sequence). Trimming pared 5 bases from V and 0 bases from J, leaving 16 bases between. CDR3 size: 17 residues. CDR3 nucleotides: TGTGCCAGTAGTGGCCAAGTGCTCCTCGCGAACACCGGGGAGCTGTTTTTT. The encoded protein is CASSGQVLLANTGELFF.